This T cell receptor beta chain was sequenced in a study of T-cell memory formation after mild COVID-19. TCRdb reanalysed the 5' RACE reads using MiXCR and keeps one entry per CDR3 protein. The sample shows 350,000 or so distinct CDR3 sequences, under 25% of them seen only once. The germline V gene has CDR1 SGHTA and CDR2 FQGTGA. The CDR3 has 14 amino acids. J lost 9 bases, V lost 5 bases, and 10 bases had no gene match. This clonotype originated in an adult woman who had mild COVID-19 (a few samples of this study predate the infection). Cell type and time point are not known. The chain uses TRBV7-3 and TRBJ2-4, with 7 bases lining up with TRBD1. What was sequenced was PBMCs or a T cell subset sorted from them (not recorded which). The CDR3 reads CASSTGPPGGIQYF. The CDR3 DNA follows: TGTGCCAGCAGCACGGGTCCTCCAGGGGGCATTCAGTACTTC. Filled out from reference TRBV7-3 and TRBJ2-4, the complete variable domain reads GAGVSQTPSNKVTEKGKYVELRCDPISGHTALYWYRQSLGQGPEFLIYFQGTGAADDSGLPNDRFFAVRPEGSVSTLKIQRTERGDSAVYLCASSTGPPGGIQYFGAGTRLSVL.